This entry describes one TCR beta chain. The germline gives CDR1 KGHSH, CDR2 LQKENI. The CDR3 has 16 amino acids. Trimming took off 0 bases at V and 4 bases at J, with 15 bases between the two ends. The protocol was immunoSEQ multiplex PCR, while the TCRdb copy is restricted to in-frame clones and leaves out a portion. The repertoire has nearly 200,000 clones, approximately 84% of them found once; the top ten carry 6.5% to 8.5%. The data stem from a study of blood T cell repertoires in COVID-19. Study-level background: Sample material is recorded as cDNA or gDNA derived from T cells, B-cell-depleted T cells, or PBMCs.

Sequenced input: peripheral blood. The receptor was derived from a human donor with acute or convalescent COVID-19. The donor label of this sample is uncertain. This chain joins TRBV18 and TRBJ1-1; D call uncertain. Here the CDR3 reads CASSPPVKQSGTEAFF. In nucleotides, the CDR3 is TGTGCCAGCTCACCACCCGTTAAACAGAGCGGCACTGAAGCTTTCTTT.